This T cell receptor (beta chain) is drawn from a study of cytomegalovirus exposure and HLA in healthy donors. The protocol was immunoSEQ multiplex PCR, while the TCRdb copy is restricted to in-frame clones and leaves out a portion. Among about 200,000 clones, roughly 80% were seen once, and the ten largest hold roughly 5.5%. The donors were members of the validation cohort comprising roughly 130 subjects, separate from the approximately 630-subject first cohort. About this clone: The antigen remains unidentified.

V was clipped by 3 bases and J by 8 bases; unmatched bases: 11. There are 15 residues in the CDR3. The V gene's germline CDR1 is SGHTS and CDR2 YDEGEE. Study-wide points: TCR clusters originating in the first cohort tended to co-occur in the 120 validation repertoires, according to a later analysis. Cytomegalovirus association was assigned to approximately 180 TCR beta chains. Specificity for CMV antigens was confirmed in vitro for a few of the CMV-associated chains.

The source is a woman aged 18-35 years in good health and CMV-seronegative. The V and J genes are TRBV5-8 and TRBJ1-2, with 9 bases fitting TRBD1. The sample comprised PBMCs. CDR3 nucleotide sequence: TGTGCCAGCAGCTGGTCACAGGGGGCATTTGGAGGCTACACCTTC. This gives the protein CASSWSQGAFGGYTF.